These 30 T cell receptor beta chains were sequenced from one sample in a study of regulatory T cells in long-lasting Graves disease (dated by TCRdb to the early 2020s). The method was multiplex PCR. The sequencing machine was an Illumina HiSeq 4000. CDR3 regions were amplified by Arm-PCR with iRepertoire HTBI primers to construct TCR beta libraries. TCRdb reprocessing: public reads trimmed at Q25 with fastp, clones called with MiXCR, in-frame beta chains kept. When rows share a CDR3 protein, they turn into one entry using the most common DNA and genes. This sample has some 230,000 distinct CDR3 sequences in its table, and roughly 18% of those were observed once. Around 20% of the sample goes to the ten largest clones. According to the study, the label for this sample's time point signals: newly diagnosed GD, antithyroid drugs for less than 3 months. For both TCR sequencing and RNA sequencing, RNA was extracted from PBMCs in TRIzol.

Source: peripheral blood mononuclear cells (PBMCs), taken at new diagnosis, from a patient treated with antithyroid drugs. Receptor source: a female donor with Graves disease.

This clonotype was recorded at least ten times. The chain joins TRBV28 to TRBJ2-7; TRBD1 aligns across 8 bases. V was clipped by 6 bases and J by 3 bases; unmatched bases: 4. In germline, CDR1 is MDHEN, CDR2 SYDVKM. CDR3 length equals 13 residues. CDR3 loop: CASRLQGDYEQYF. The CDR3 nucleotides read TGTGCCAGCAGGCTACAGGGGGACTACGAGCAGTACTTC.

The genes are TRBV3-1 and TRBJ1-4, with D hard to call. Germline V CDR1 and CDR2: LGHDT, YNNKEL (reference sequence). Between the trimmed V and J ends, which lost 2 bases and 7 bases, there was a span of 2 bases. This CDR3 region has 11 residues. The CDR3 protein is CASSQSEKLFF. In nucleotides, the CDR3 is TGTGCCAGCAGCCAAAGTGAAAAACTGTTTTTT.

The rearrangement joins TRBV11-3 to TRBJ2-6; maybe TRBD2 (5 bases). The CDR3 runs 18 residues. The germline V and J ends were trimmed by 5 bases and 3 bases, with 20 bases remaining between them. The germline gives CDR1 SGHNT, CDR2 YENEEA. Here the CDR3 reads CASSQVRAGTVGANVLTF. In DNA, the CDR3 is TGTGCCAGCAGCCAAGTGAGGGCAGGAACGGTTGGGGCCAACGTCCTGACTTTC.

This clonotype showed up many times. The rearrangement links TRBV24-1 to TRBJ2-3, with D unclear. The CDR3 sequence is 12 residues long. Trimming stripped 9 bases from V and 0 bases from J, with 6 bases between. Germline V gene sequence: CDR1 KGHDR, CDR2 SFDVKD. Written as DNA, the CDR3 is TGTGCCACCGCGACAAGCACAGATACGCAGTATTTT. The encoded protein is CATATSTDTQYF.

The rearrangement joins TRBV5-1 to TRBJ1-1, with 7 positions matching TRBD1. Germline loops: CDR1 SGHRS, CDR2 YFSETQ. Trimming removed 0 bases from V and 5 bases from J; junction bases left unmatched: 4. The CDR3 length is 14 residues. In DNA, the CDR3 is TGCGCCAGCAGCTTGGAACAGGGGATGACTGAAGCTTTCTTT. Amino acid sequence: CASSLEQGMTEAFF.

At least ten counts were recorded for this clonotype. The rearrangement joins TRBV6-5 to TRBJ2-5; 7 bases agree with TRBD1. CDR3 length: 14 amino acids. The germline V gene encodes CDR1 MNHEY and CDR2 SVGAGI. J was trimmed by 5 bases and V by 2 bases; bases with no gene match: 5. CDR3: CASSYRGPGETQYF. The CDR3 DNA follows: TGTGCCAGCAGTTACAGGGGGCCCGGTGAGACCCAGTACTTC.

Regarding this clonotype: The CDR3 does not end in the conserved phenylalanine or tryptophan, so this is likely a read error. The chain recombines TRBV20-1 with TRBJ1-5; TRBD1 might be the D (5 bases). The CDR3 is made up of 14 amino acids. Deletions cut 2 bases from V and 0 bases from J, with 8 bases between. The germline CDR1 and CDR2 sequences are DFQATT and SNEGSKA (reference sequence). CDR3 amino acids: CSARSGASNQPQHV. CDR3 bases: TGCAGTGCTAGATCTGGGGCTAGCAATCAGCCCCAGCATGTT.

This clonotype was recorded a few times. A single base separates this from a much larger clone, so it may be a read error. This chain connects TRBV6-1 to TRBJ1-2, with no clear D. Looked up from germline, CDR1 is MNHNS and CDR2 is SASEGT. There are 13 residues in the CDR3. The CDR3 coding sequence is TGTGCCAGCGGTGAAGGGAAGGACTATGGCTACACCTTC. This gives the protein CASGEGKDYGYTF.

The V gene is TRBV20-1, the J gene TRBJ1-1; D may be TRBD1 (5 bases). CDR3 length: 16 amino acids. The germline gives CDR1 DFQATT, CDR2 SNEGSKA (reference sequence). The V end lost 5 bases, the J end lost 2 bases, and 21 bases lay between the germline ends. CDR3 loop: CSAPAGAGLQNTEAFF. In DNA, the CDR3 is TGCAGTGCTCCAGCGGGTGCAGGGCTTCAAAACACTGAAGCTTTCTTT.

This sequence joins TRBV10-3 and TRBJ2-3, with 8 bases matching TRBD2. CDR1 is ENHRY and CDR2 is SYGVKD in the germline V gene. There are 14 residues in the CDR3. The V segment lost 7 bases and the J segment 9 bases; nucleotides outside the gene matches: 12. This CDR3 reads CAIISGTSPSTQYF. Here the CDR3 DNA reads TGTGCCATCATTTCCGGGACTAGTCCTTCAACGCAGTATTTT.

The table lists this clonotype with many counts. The rearrangement links TRBV6-5 to TRBJ2-7; 14 bases agree with TRBD2. Trimming removed 4 bases from V and 6 bases from J; junction bases left unmatched: 5. Germline V lookup: CDR1 MNHEY, CDR2 SVGAGI. CDR3 length: 15 residues. Here the CDR3 reads CASSSGLAGAGEQYF. The CDR3 coding sequence is TGTGCCAGCAGTTCGGGACTAGCGGGAGCCGGCGAGCAGTACTTC.

Concerning this clonotype itself: A far larger clone is just one base off, so this is likely a read error. Since no conserved phenylalanine or tryptophan closes the CDR3, a read error is the likely cause. V is TRBV11-3 and J is TRBJ2-1; D is perhaps TRBD1 or TRBD2 (5 bases each). Matching the DNA end better, TRBJ2-5 makes the J call doubtful. The CDR3 totals 15 residues. Germline V gene sequence: CDR1 SGHNT, CDR2 YENEEA. The CDR3 spells CASSLYGGIGETQYL. In DNA, the CDR3 is TGTGCCAGCAGCTTATATGGGGGAATAGGAGAGACCCAGTACTTG.

J is TRBJ2-7 and V is TRBV13, with D uncertain. Germline-derived CDR1 and CDR2 are PRHDT and FYEKMQ (reference sequence). V shed 5 bases and J shed 0 bases, with 11 bases lying between them. CDR3 length equals 14 residues. CDR3: CASSPRLDSYEQYF. The CDR3 DNA sequence: TGTGCCAGCAGCCCACGACTGGACTCCTACGAGCAGTACTTC. The variable domain in full, with the rest retrieved from reference TRBV13 and TRBJ2-7, is AAGVIQSPRHLIKEKRETATLKCYPIPRHDTVYWYQQGPGQDPQFLISFYEKMQSDKGSIPDRFSAQQFSDYHSELNMSSLELGDSALYFCASSPRLDSYEQYFGPGTRLTVT.

This chain joins TRBV12-3 or TRBV12-4 and TRBJ1-2; 10 bases map to TRBD1. Trimming took 5 bases from V and 8 from J; bases not matched to a gene: 11. The CDR3 has 15 amino acids. In DNA, the CDR3 is TGTGCCAGCAGTCCTTGGGCCGGGACAGGGGAGGGCTACACCTTC. Amino acid sequence: CASSPWAGTGEGYTF.

There are a few counts of this clonotype. The V and J genes are TRBV7-8 and TRBJ1-3; TRBD1 might be the D (6 bases). V was clipped by 0 bases and J by 2 bases, with 11 bases between them. CDR1 is SGHVS, CDR2 FQNEAQ, per germline. This CDR3 is 16 amino acids long. The CDR3 is CASSLATPGAGNTIYF. CDR3 nucleotides: TGTGCCAGCAGCTTAGCTACGCCAGGGGCTGGAAACACCATATATTTT.

V usage is TRBV7-3 and J usage is TRBJ2-7, with 11 bases identical to TRBD2. CDR3 size: 14 residues. V lost 6 bases to trimming and J lost 7 bases; unmatched junction nucleotides: 8. In germline, CDR1 is SGHTA, CDR2 FQGTGA. This CDR3 reads CASRQTSGSMEQYF. The CDR3 coding sequence is TGTGCCAGCAGACAAACTAGCGGGAGTATGGAGCAGTACTTC.

This clonotype was found many times. This chain joins TRBV7-2 and TRBJ2-1; TRBD2 aligns across 15 bases. Germline V gene sequence: CDR1 SGHTA, CDR2 FQGNSA. This CDR3 is 15 amino acids long. V was pared by 5 bases and J by 9 bases, with 5 bases of the junction left unmatched. The CDR3 nucleotides are TGTGCCAGCAGCGCTCCGGGACTAGCGGGAGGTGAGCAGTTCTTC. Its translation is CASSAPGLAGGEQFF.

This clonotype was seen repeatedly, ten times or more. This chain joins TRBV12-3 or TRBV12-4 and TRBJ2-5, with TRBD2 identical over 11 bases. The CDR3 runs to 15 residues. With 5 bases clipped from V and 4 bases from J, the junction kept 6 bases outside the gene matches. CDR3 nucleotide sequence: TGTGCCAGCAGTACTAGCGGGAGTGTCGCAGAGACCCAGTACTTC. Its translation: CASSTSGSVAETQYF.

Many counts were recorded for this clonotype. The chain joins TRBV5-6 to TRBJ2-5; D gene ambiguous. Germline V lookup: CDR1 SGHDT, CDR2 YYEEEE. V was cut by 2 bases and J by 3 bases, with 14 bases left in between. This CDR3 spans 15 amino acids. For the CDR3, the DNA is TGTGCCAGCAGCTTCCTTACAAGGGCGGAAGAGACCCAGTACTTC. It encodes CASSFLTRAEETQYF. Full variable domain (missing parts from reference TRBV5-6 and TRBJ2-5): DAGVTQSPTHLIKTRGQQVTLRCSPKSGHDTVSWYQQALGQGPQFIFQYYEEEERQRGNFPDRFSGHQFPNYSSELNVNALLLGDSALYLCASSFLTRAEETQYFGPGTRLLVL.

This clonotype was seen many times. V and J are TRBV30 and TRBJ1-2; D ambiguous. Trimming left V 8 bases short and J 4 bases short, with 11 bases between. Germline CDR1 GTSNPN, CDR2 SVGIG (reference sequence). The CDR3 covers 11 residues. DNA for the CDR3: TGTGCCCGACTCTGGGTCTATGGCTACACCTTC. Its protein product is CARLWVYGYTF.

This clonotype was observed many times. The chain recombines TRBV27 with TRBJ1-5, with D possibly matching TRBD1 (5 bases). CDR3 length: 13 residues. Looked up from germline, CDR1 is MNHEY and CDR2 is SMNVEV (reference sequence). V was shortened by 5 bases and J by 7 bases, with 12 bases between the two germline ends. The DNA of the CDR3 is TGTGCCAGCAGTCTTTACAGGCAGCAGCCCCAGCATTTT. It yields the protein CASSLYRQQPQHF.

This sequence joins TRBV2 and TRBJ2-1; D call uncertain. This CDR3 spans 12 amino acids. V was cut by 7 bases and J by 4 bases, with 8 bases left in between. The germline V gene has CDR1 SNHLY and CDR2 FYNNEI. CDR3 in DNA: TGTGCCAGCATTGGTGGGTACAATGAGCAGTTCTTC. Its translation: CASIGGYNEQFF.

This clonotype showed up many times. The chain recombines TRBV6-5 with TRBJ2-7; TRBD2 matches 8 bases. Unmatched junction bases numbered 5, after V lost 2 bases and J lost 2 bases. CDR1 is MNHEY, CDR2 SVGAGI, per germline. This CDR3 has 15 amino acids. The DNA for the CDR3 is TGTGCCAGCAGTTACGTGTCGGGAGGGCCCTACGAGCAGTACTTC. Residues: CASSYVSGGPYEQYF.

The J gene is TRBJ2-7, the V gene TRBV3-1; TRBD1 matches at 7 bases. The V gene's germline CDR1 is LGHDT and CDR2 YNNKEL (reference sequence). The V and J ends lost 2 bases and 3 bases, in that order; junction bases with no gene match: 7. The CDR3 runs 15 residues. The CDR3 sequence: CASSQRTGDDYEQYF. CDR3 bases: TGTGCCAGCAGCCAACGGACAGGAGATGACTACGAGCAGTACTTC.

This clonotype was found many times. The rearrangement joins TRBV30 to TRBJ1-2; 9 bases fit TRBD1. CDR3 length: 17 residues. The germline gives CDR1 GTSNPN, CDR2 SVGIG (reference sequence). J gave up 2 bases and V 0 bases, and 10 bases lay outside the gene matches. The CDR3 DNA reads as TGTGCCTGGAGTGTACAGAGGGACAGGGAATGGAACTATGGCTACACCTTC. This codes for CAWSVQRDREWNYGYTF.

In this sample, this clonotype turned up many times. The rearrangement joins TRBV7-2 to TRBJ2-3, with TRBD2 matching over 12 bases. CDR3 length: 19 residues. Germline lookup yields CDR1 SGHTA and CDR2 FQGNSA. V shed 5 bases, J shed 0 bases, and the junction held 12 bases outside the gene matches. The CDR3 region has the DNA TGTGCCAGCAGCGCGGGTAGGGCTAGCGGGAGGGGCAGCACAGATACGCAGTATTTT. Amino acids: CASSAGRASGRGSTDTQYF.

Many counts were recorded for this clonotype. This chain links TRBV30 with TRBJ1-1; D gene ambiguous. The length of the CDR3 is 14 residues. Germline values: CDR1 GTSNPN, CDR2 SVGIG (reference sequence). The V end was cut by 0 bases, the J end by 0 bases, with 8 bases between. The CDR3 sequence: CAWSVDGLNTEAFF. The CDR3 bases are TGTGCCTGGAGTGTCGACGGATTGAACACTGAAGCTTTCTTT.

This clonotype was observed a few times. The chain carries TRBV29-1 and TRBJ2-7, with 14 bases matching TRBD2. Trimming removed 2 bases from V and 4 bases from J; junction bases left unmatched: 19. Germline lookup yields CDR1 SQVTM and CDR2 ANQGSEA. The CDR3 length is 20 residues. In nucleotides, the CDR3 is TGCAGCGTTGAAATCTTCGGGTGGCAGACTAGCGGGAGGGCCGGGTACGAGCAGTACTTC. Its protein is CSVEIFGWQTSGRAGYEQYF.

This clonotype appeared a few times. The chain has TRBV19 and TRBJ1-1; no reliable D call. The length of the CDR3 is 15 residues. Germline-derived CDR1 and CDR2 are LNHDA and SQIVND (reference sequence). The V gene lost 0 bases and the J gene lost 1 base, with 9 bases spanning the gap. The CDR3 is CASSIEHSPNTEAFF. The CDR3 DNA sequence: TGTGCCAGTAGTATAGAACACAGCCCGAACACTGAAGCTTTCTTT.

This clonotype was seen many times. This chain uses TRBV7-9 with TRBJ2-5, with D unresolved. The CDR3 sequence is 14 residues long. The germline V and J ends were trimmed by 1 base and 5 bases, with 11 bases remaining between them. CDR1 is SEHNR and CDR2 is FQNEAQ in the germline V gene (reference sequence). In nucleotides, the CDR3 is TGTGCCAGCAGCTTAGTGGGCACGGCGGAGACCCAGTACTTC. Its protein product is CASSLVGTAETQYF.